This T cell receptor (beta chain) emerged from a study of beta chain features in type 1 diabetes. Study background: Healthy donors and patients had similar age, gender and cell yields. Study findings and constraints: Shortening of TCRB CDR3s, moderate but significant, appeared in all four CD4+ subsets of Type 1 diabetes patients. For patients and controls alike, PCR might favor shorter templates to the same degree.

This CDR3 has 13 amino acids. Germline V gives CDR1 SQVTM, CDR2 ANQGSEA. V shed 2 bases, J shed 6 bases, and the junction held 5 bases outside the gene matches. To note about this clone: Its specificity is not known.

The study reverse transcribed the entire isolated RNA, so it sequenced expressed TCRB transcripts. TCRdb's copy holds only in-frame clones and misses some; the assay was immunoSEQ multiplex PCR. The sample holds 330,000 or so clones, 10% to 15% seen once. In total, each donor contributed a single heparinised blood draw that averaged about 100 mL. Each population that was sorted was more than 95% pure. This rearrangement joins TRBV29-1 to TRBJ2-3; TRBD1 agrees at 7 bases. What was sequenced was naive CD4+ T cells from blood. The sequence was collected from a woman aged 18-29 years with type 1 diabetes. CDR3 nucleotides: TGCAGCGTTGAAAAAGGGACAGCCGATACGCAGTATTTT. The encoded protein is CSVEKGTADTQYF.